This T cell receptor (beta chain) appears in the sequencing data of a study of blood T cell repertoires in COVID-19. Study context: Both acute and convalescent COVID-19 samples were obtained from the United States, Italy and Spain. T cells, B-cell-depleted T cells, or PBMCs supplied cDNA or gDNA.

One Seattle source followed patients from active infection through their disease course. The CDR3 spans 20 residues. V was clipped by 0 bases and J by 1 base, with 21 bases between them. Per the germline V gene, CDR1 is MNHNS and CDR2 is SASEGT. Sequenced by immunoSEQ multiplex PCR; TCRdb stores in-frame clones only, minus some. The sample holds 250,000 to 300,000 clones, approximately 89% seen once. The TCR originated in a woman in her 30s with COVID-19, enrolled during active disease. Sequenced sample: peripheral blood. The chain has TRBV6-1 and TRBJ2-2; perhaps TRBD1 as D (6 bases). As DNA, the CDR3 is TGTGCCAGCAGTGAAGCCGCGGACAGCTTCCCGCCGTGGAACACCGGGGAGCTGTTTTTT. This codes for CASSEAADSFPPWNTGELFF.